The present entry profiles one T cell receptor (beta chain) with its context. This entry comes from a study of blood T cell repertoires in COVID-19. The overall study: Acute and convalescent COVID-19 specimens originated in the United States, Italy and Spain.

The assay was immunoSEQ multiplex PCR, and TCRdb's table has in-frame clones only and misses some. The sample gives tens of thousands of clones, approximately 80% of which show up once; roughly 5% is in the top ten. In germline, CDR1 is SGHDT, CDR2 YYEEEE. This CDR3 spans 12 amino acids. The germline V and J ends were trimmed by 4 bases and 10 bases, with 14 bases remaining between them. The TCR sequence derives from a man aged 65-85 years with acute or convalescent COVID-19. The V gene is TRBV5-6, the J gene TRBJ1-1; D perhaps matches TRBD1 (5 bases). Sequenced material: peripheral blood. CDR3 coding DNA: TGTGCCAGCAGCCGACTGACCGGGGGAGCTTTCTTT. This translates into CASSRLTGGAFF.